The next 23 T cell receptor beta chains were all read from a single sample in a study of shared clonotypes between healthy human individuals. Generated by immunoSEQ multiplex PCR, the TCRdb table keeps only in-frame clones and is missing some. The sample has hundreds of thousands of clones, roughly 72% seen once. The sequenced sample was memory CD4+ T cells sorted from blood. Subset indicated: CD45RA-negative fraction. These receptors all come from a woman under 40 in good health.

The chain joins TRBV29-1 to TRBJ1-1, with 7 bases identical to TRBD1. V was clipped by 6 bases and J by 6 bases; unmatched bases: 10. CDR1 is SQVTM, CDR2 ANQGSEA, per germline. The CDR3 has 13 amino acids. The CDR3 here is CSVLPRGGSEAFF. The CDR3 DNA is TGCAGCGTCCTACCACGAGGGGGCTCTGAAGCTTTCTTT.

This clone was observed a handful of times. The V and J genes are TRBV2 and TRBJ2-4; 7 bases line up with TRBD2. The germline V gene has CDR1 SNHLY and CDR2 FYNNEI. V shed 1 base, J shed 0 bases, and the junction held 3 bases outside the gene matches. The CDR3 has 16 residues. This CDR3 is CASSEGLAVAKNIQYF. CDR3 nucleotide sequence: TGTGCCAGCAGTGAAGGACTAGCAGTAGCCAAAAACATTCAGTACTTC.

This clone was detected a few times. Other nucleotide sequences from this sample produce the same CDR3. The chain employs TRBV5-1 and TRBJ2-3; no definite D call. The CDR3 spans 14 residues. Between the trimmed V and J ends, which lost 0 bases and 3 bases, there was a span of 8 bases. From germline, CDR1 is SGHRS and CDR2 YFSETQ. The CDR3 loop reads CASSLAAETDTQYF. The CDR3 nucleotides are TGCGCCAGCAGCTTGGCGGCAGAGACAGATACGCAGTATTTT.

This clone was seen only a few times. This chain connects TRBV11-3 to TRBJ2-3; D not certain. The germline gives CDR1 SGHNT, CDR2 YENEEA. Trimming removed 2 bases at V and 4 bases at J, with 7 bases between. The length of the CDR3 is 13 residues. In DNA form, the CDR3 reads TGTGCCAGCAGCTTACAGAGTTCAGATACGCAGTATTTT. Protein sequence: CASSLQSSDTQYF.

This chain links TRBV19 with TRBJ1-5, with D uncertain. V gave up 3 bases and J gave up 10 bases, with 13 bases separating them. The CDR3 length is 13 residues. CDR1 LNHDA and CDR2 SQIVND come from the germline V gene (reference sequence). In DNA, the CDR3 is TGTGCCAGTAGTATGACTGGGTTTCTACCCCAGCATTTT. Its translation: CASSMTGFLPQHF.

The CDR3 loop reads CASHGTTLRAAQYF. DNA of the CDR3: TGTGCCAGTCATGGGACTACCCTCCGGGCTGCGCAGTATTTT. This chain uses TRBV27 with TRBJ2-3; 7 bases align to TRBD2. The CDR3 covers 14 residues. The germline V gene encodes CDR1 MNHEY and CDR2 SMNVEV (reference sequence). Trimming cost V 9 bases and J 10 bases; bases outside gene matches: 16.

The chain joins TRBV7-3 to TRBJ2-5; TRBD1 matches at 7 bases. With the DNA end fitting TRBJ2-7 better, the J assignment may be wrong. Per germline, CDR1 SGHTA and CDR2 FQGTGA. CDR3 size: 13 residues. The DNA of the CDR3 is TGTGCCAGCAGCTTACAACAGGGGTACGAGCAGTACTTC. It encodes CASSLQQGYEQYF.

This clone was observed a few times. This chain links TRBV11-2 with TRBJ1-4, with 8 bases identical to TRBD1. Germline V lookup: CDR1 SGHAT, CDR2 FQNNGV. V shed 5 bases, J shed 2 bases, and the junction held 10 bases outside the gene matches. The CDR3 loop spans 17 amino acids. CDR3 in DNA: TGTGCCAGCAGCCTATGGACAGGGCACGGGACTAATGAAAAACTGTTTTTT. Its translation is CASSLWTGHGTNEKLFF.

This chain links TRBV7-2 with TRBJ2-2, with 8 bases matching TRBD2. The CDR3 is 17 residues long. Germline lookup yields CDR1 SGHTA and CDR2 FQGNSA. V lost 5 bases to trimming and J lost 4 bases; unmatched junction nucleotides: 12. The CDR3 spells CASSQSSLAGTTGELFF. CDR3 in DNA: TGTGCCAGCAGCCAGTCATCTCTAGCGGGTACCACCGGGGAGCTGTTTTTT.

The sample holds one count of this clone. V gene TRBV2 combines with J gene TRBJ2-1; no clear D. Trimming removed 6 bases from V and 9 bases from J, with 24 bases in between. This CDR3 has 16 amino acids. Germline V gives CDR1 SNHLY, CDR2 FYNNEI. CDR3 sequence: CASSRMLAAVTTEQFF. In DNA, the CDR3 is TGTGCCAGCAGCAGAATGTTGGCGGCAGTTACAACTGAGCAGTTCTTC.

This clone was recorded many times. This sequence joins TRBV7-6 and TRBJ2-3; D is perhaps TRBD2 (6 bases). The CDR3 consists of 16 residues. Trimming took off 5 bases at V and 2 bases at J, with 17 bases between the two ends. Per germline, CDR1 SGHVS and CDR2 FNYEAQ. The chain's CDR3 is CASSRTGRGSTDTQYF. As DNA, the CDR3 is TGTGCCAGCAGCCGAACTGGGCGGGGATCCACAGATACGCAGTATTTT.

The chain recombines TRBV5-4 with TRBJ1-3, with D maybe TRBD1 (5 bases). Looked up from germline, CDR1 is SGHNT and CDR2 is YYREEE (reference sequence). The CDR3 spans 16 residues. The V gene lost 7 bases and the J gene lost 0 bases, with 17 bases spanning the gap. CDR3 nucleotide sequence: TGTGCCAGCTTACTTCCGGGACTTAACTCTGGAAACACCATATATTTT. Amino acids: CASLLPGLNSGNTIYF.

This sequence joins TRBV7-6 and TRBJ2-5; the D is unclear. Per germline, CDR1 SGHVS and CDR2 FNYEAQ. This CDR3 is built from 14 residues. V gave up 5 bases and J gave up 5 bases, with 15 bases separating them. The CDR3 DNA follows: TGTGCCAGCAGCACCCTTACTATGGGGGAGACCCAGTACTTC. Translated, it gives CASSTLTMGETQYF.

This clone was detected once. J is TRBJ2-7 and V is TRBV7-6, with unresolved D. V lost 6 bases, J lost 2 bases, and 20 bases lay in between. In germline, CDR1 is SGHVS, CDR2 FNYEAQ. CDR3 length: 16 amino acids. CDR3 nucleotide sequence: TGTGCCAGCAGAAATACTTACTCCGGGCCCGCCTACGAGCAGTACTTC. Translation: CASRNTYSGPAYEQYF.

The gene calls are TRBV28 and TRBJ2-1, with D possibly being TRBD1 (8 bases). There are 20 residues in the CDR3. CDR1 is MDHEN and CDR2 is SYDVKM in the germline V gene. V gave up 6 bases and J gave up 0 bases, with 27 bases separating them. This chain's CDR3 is CASRRTPGQGGAGSYNEQFF. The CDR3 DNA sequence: TGTGCCAGCAGACGTACCCCAGGACAGGGAGGGGCGGGCTCCTACAATGAGCAGTTCTTC.

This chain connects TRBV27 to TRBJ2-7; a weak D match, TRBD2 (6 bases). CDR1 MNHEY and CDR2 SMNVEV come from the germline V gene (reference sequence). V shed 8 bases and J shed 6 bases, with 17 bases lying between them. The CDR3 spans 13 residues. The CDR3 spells CASSKKRETEQYF. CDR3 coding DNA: TGTGCCAGCTCTAAGAAACGGGAGACCGAGCAGTACTTC.

In DNA form, the CDR3 reads TGCGCCAGCAGCTTGTCAGGGGATAGTAATCAGCCCCAGCATTTT. Encoded protein: CASSLSGDSNQPQHF. This chain links TRBV5-1 with TRBJ1-5; the D gene is possibly TRBD1 (6 bases). In germline, CDR1 is SGHRS, CDR2 YFSETQ. The CDR3 runs to 15 residues. V was shortened by 1 base and J by 4 bases, with 12 bases between the two germline ends.

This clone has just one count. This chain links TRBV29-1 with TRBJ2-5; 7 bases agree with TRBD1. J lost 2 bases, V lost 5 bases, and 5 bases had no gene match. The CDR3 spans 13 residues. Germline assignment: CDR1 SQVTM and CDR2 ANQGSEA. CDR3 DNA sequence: TGCAGCGTTACCGGGACAGATCAAGAGACCCAGTACTTC. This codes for CSVTGTDQETQYF. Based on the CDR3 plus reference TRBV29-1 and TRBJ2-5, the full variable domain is SAVISQKPSRDICQRGTSLTIQCQVDSQVTMMFWYRQQPGQSLTLIATANQGSEATYESGFVIDKFPISRPNLTFSTLTVSNMSPEDSSIYLCSVTGTDQETQYFGPGTRLLVL.

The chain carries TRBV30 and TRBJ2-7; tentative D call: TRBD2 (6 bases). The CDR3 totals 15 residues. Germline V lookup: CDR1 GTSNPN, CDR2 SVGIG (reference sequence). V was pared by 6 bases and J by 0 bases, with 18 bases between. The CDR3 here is CACRLGLRHSYEQYF. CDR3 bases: TGTGCCTGCCGATTGGGACTGAGGCACTCCTACGAGCAGTACTTC.

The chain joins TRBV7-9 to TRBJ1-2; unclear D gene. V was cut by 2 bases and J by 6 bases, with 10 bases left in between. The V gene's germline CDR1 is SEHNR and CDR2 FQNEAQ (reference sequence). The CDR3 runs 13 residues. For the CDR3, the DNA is TGTGCCAGCAGCTTAAGTTCAGCCCATGGCTACACCTTC. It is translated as CASSLSSAHGYTF.

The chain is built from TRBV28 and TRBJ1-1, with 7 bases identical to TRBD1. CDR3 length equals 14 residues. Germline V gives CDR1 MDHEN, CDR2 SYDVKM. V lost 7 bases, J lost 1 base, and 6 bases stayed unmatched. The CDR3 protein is CASILGQRNTEAFF. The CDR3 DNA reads TGTGCCAGCATCTTGGGACAGAGGAACACTGAAGCTTTCTTT.

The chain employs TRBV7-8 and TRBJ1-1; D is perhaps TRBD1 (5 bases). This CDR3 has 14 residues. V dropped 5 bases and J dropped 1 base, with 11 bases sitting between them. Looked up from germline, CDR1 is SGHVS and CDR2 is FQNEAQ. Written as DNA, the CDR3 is TGTGCCAGCAGCGGGGCAGGCGCGAACACTGAAGCTTTCTTT. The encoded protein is CASSGAGANTEAFF.

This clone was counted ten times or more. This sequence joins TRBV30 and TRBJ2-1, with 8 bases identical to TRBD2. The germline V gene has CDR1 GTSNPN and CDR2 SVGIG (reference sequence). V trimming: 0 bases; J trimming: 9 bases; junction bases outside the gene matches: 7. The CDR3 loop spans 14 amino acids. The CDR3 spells CAWSVLAGMVEQFF. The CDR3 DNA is TGTGCCTGGAGTGTCTTAGCGGGGATGGTTGAGCAGTTCTTC.